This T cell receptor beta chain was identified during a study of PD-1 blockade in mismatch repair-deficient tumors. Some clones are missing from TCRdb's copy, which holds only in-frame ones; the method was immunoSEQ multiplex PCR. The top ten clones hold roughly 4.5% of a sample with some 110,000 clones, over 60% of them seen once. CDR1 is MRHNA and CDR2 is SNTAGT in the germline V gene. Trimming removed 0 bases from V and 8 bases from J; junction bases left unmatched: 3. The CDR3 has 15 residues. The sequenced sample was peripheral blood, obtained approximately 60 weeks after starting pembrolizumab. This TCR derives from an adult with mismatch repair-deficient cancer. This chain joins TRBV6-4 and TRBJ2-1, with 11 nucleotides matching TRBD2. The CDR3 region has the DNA TGTGCCAGCAGTGACTCAACTAGCGGGAGTCATGAGCAGTTCTTC. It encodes CASSDSTSGSHEQFF.